The subject of this entry is one TCR beta chain. What it binds is unknown. The data were taken from a study of shared clonotypes between healthy human individuals. Study-level results: Non-shared clonotypes had lower generation probabilities than those shared by all four donors.

Some clones are missing from TCRdb's copy, which holds only in-frame ones; the method was immunoSEQ multiplex PCR. Of approximately 1.9 million clones listed, roughly 93% were seen once; the top ten hold about 1.7%. V was shortened by 1 base and J by 0 bases, with 16 bases between the two germline ends. CDR3 length equals 18 residues. The germline gives CDR1 LGHNA, CDR2 YNFKEQ. Naive CD8 populations comprised CD45RO-negative cells positively selected for CCR7, excluding terminally differentiated effector memory CD45RA+ cells. Input material: naive CD8+ T cells from PBMCs. The chain links TRBV4-2 to TRBJ1-3; D is perhaps TRBD1 (5 bases). This receptor was obtained from a man aged 18 to 30 in good health. Some clones in this sample may be carry-over from other donors' samples. CDR3 residues: CASSQVFSGEFSGNTIYF. The CDR3 bases are TGTGCCAGCAGCCAAGTATTCTCGGGGGAGTTCTCTGGAAACACCATATATTTT.